This T cell receptor beta chain was profiled in a study of blood T cell repertoires in COVID-19. For the study at large: Sources were T cells, B-cell-depleted T cells, or PBMCs; the material itself was cDNA or gDNA.

The CDR3 spans 15 residues. The V and J ends lost 3 bases and 4 bases, in that order; junction bases with no gene match: 5. The germline V gene has CDR1 KGHSH and CDR2 LQKENI. As originally analysed: Nucleated cell counts were estimated from reference gene primer amplification. Profiled with immunoSEQ multiplex PCR; TCRdb holds only in-frame clones, not every one. From that table come the V and J calls and clone size; the DNA was used to work out D and trimming. The table has about 160,000 clones, about 80% seen once. The TCR comes from a woman older than 75 with acute or convalescent COVID-19. The J gene is TRBJ1-1, the V gene TRBV18; 10 bases align to TRBD1. Sequencing input: peripheral blood. CDR3 amino acids: CASSPATGGLTEAFF. In DNA, the CDR3 is TGTGCCAGCTCACCCGCGACAGGGGGCCTCACTGAAGCTTTCTTT.